This T cell receptor beta chain is drawn from a study of T cell responses to AZD1222 COVID-19 vaccine. Study-level findings and limits: Possibly, clonal diversity was underestimated; donors were largely white British and included more females.

This CDR3 spans 13 amino acids. Germline CDR1 reads SGHKS; CDR2 reads YYEKEE (reference sequence). V lost 1 base and J lost 13, with 17 bases in between. Using immunoSEQ multiplex PCR, the repertoire was profiled, and TCRdb retains in-frame clones only, with some absent. This sample yields around 190,000 clones, of which around 94% are seen a single time; 1.5% to 2% belongs to the top ten. The table lists this clone with a count of one. Its matching antigen is unknown. V gene TRBV5-5 combines with J gene TRBJ2-5, with D uncertain. This TCR was recovered from an adult who received the AZD1222 COVID-19 vaccine. Here the sequenced sample was peripheral blood, taken 28 days after the second AZD1222 dose. The CDR3 sequence: CASSLSPEAKPYF. For the CDR3, the DNA is TGTGCCAGCAGCTTGTCTCCCGAGGCCAAGCCGTACTTC.